This T cell receptor beta chain was documented in a study of T cells in Graves' hyperthyroidism and ophthalmopathy. General observations from the study: In blood, most of the thyroid clonotypes expanded above 0.001 were also present. Model predictions of ophthalmopathy came a median about 6.3 months before onset.

Diagnosis rested on symptoms, serum thyroxine and TRAb, thyroid ultrasound, and orbital computed tomography. As concerns this clonotype: Its specificity is unknown.

V lost 6 bases and J lost 0, with 23 bases in between. This CDR3 contains 18 residues. Per germline, CDR1 MNHNS and CDR2 SASEGT. Amplification of TCR beta CDR3 regions used RNA as the template. The primer set for the first-round RT-PCR of the TCR CDR3 was HTBI. One entry per CDR3 protein results from TCRdb running MiXCR on the multiplex PCR reads. Of around 340,000 distinct CDR3 sequences in the sample, around a sixth were seen once. This TCR derives from a man aged 25-45 years with Graves' hyperthyroidism. This sequence joins TRBV6-1 and TRBJ1-2, with D perhaps TRBD1 (6 bases). The sequencing input was blood. The CDR3 bases are TGTGCCAGCAGCCGGGATTTACAGGGCCATCTTTCTAACTATGGCTACACCTTC. This translates into CASSRDLQGHLSNYGYTF.